Listed below are T cell receptor beta chains from one sample, sequenced in a study of blood T cells in healthy people across ages. TCRdb passed the 5' RACE reads through MiXCR, listing each CDR3 protein once. The profile shows 600,000 to 650,000 distinct CDR3 sequences, under 65% of them singletons. Sequenced input: blood. Every receptor here comes from a man between 60 and 75 years old in good health. Both conserved end residues are part of each CDR3. D genes are given only for firm matches. Size tells how often a clone was seen (once, few, many) or the class of an expanded clone, and some rows leave it out.

DNA: TGTGCTAGTGGTTTGGTAGGGGGGGCTGGCACTGAAGCTTTCTTT
CDR3: CASGLVGGAGTEAFF
J: TRBJ1-1
size: -
D: -
V: TRBV12-5

DNA: TGCAGTGCTAGCGGGATTTCGAGGGGTTTAGTCGATAATTCACCCCTCCACTTT
CDR3: CSASGISRGLVDNSPLHF
J: TRBJ1-6
size: -
D: -
V: TRBV20-1

DNA: TGTGCCAGCAGTTACTCGAATCTTCAGCAAGAGACCCAGTACTTC
CDR3: CASSYSNLQQETQYF
J: TRBJ2-5
size: -
D: -
V: TRBV6-6

DNA: TGTGCCAGCAGCTTTCGAGGGGGCTTCACAGATACGCAGTATTTT
CDR3: CASSFRGGFTDTQYF
J: TRBJ2-3
size: -
D: TRBD1
V: TRBV7-9

DNA: TGCAGTGCTAGAACCGGGGAACCCCTCGGGGCTGGACCCCGTAGTGAGCAGTTCTTC
CDR3: CSARTGEPLGAGPRSEQFF
J: TRBJ2-1
size: -
D: -
V: TRBV20-1

DNA: TGTGCCAGCAGCTTTGGGGTACGGGAAAAACTGTTTTTT
CDR3: CASSFGVREKLFF
J: TRBJ1-4
size: -
D: -
V: TRBV11-2

DNA: TGCAGTGCTACAACAGGGCGGGGAAACTATGGCTACACCTTC
CDR3: CSATTGRGNYGYTF
J: TRBJ1-2
size: -
D: -
V: TRBV20-1

DNA: TGCAGCGTTGGGGCGGGGACTCAAGAGACCCAGTACTTC
CDR3: CSVGAGTQETQYF
J: TRBJ2-5
size: few
D: -
V: TRBV29-1

DNA: TGTGCCAGCAGTTTAGGTGGGGCAGGGGGAGATACGCAGTATTTT
CDR3: CASSLGGAGGDTQYF
J: TRBJ2-3
size: -
D: TRBD1
V: TRBV12-3/TRBV12-4

DNA: TGCAGCGTGAGGACTAGCGGTTACAATGAGCAGTTCTTC
CDR3: CSVRTSGYNEQFF
J: TRBJ2-1
size: -
D: TRBD2
V: TRBV29-1

DNA: TGCAGCTCAGGTGGGACAGCGAACTATGGCTACACCTTC
CDR3: CSSGGTANYGYTF
J: TRBJ1-2
size: -
D: TRBD1
V: TRBV20-1

DNA: TGCGCCAGCAGCTTGGATGGCGCCGGATCTTCCTACACCTTC
CDR3: CASSLDGAGSSYTF
J: TRBJ1-2
size: few
D: -
V: TRBV5-1

DNA: TGTGCCAGCAGGGCTCAAGAAAAACTGTTTTTT
CDR3: CASRAQEKLFF
J: TRBJ1-4
size: -
D: -
V: TRBV25-1

DNA: TGCAGTGCTAGTGGTCACAGGGTCTCGGGGGCCAACGTCCTGACTTTC
CDR3: CSASGHRVSGANVLTF
J: TRBJ2-6
size: -
D: -
V: TRBV20-1

DNA: TGTGCCAGCAGCCAGAACGCAGGGACTAGCAATCAGCCCCAGCATTTT
CDR3: CASSQNAGTSNQPQHF
J: TRBJ1-5
size: -
D: -
V: TRBV7-2

DNA: TGTGCCAGCAGGTCCACTAGCGGGGGGGCCTTACGCTCCTACAATGAGCAGTTCTTC
CDR3: CASRSTSGGALRSYNEQFF
J: TRBJ2-1
size: -
D: TRBD2
V: TRBV7-2

DNA: TGTGCCAGCAGCTTGTCGACAGGGATCGGGGAAAAACTGTTTTTT
CDR3: CASSLSTGIGEKLFF
J: TRBJ1-4
size: -
D: TRBD1
V: TRBV5-5

DNA: TGCAGTGCTAGAGATCTAACTAGCGGGGTATCCTACGAGCAGTACTTC
CDR3: CSARDLTSGVSYEQYF
J: TRBJ2-7
size: -
D: TRBD2
V: TRBV20-1

DNA: TGTGCCAGCAGTTATGGGCCTAGCGGCCGAACCGGGGAGCTGTTTTTT
CDR3: CASSYGPSGRTGELFF
J: TRBJ2-2
size: -
D: TRBD2
V: TRBV6-6

DNA: TGTGCCACCAGCATTAACAGGGGCGAGCAGTACTTC
CDR3: CATSINRGEQYF
J: TRBJ2-7
size: -
D: TRBD1
V: TRBV15

DNA: TGCAGTGCCAGAGGGCGGGGGGACCCTTCCTACAATGAGCAGTTCTTC
CDR3: CSARGRGDPSYNEQFF
J: TRBJ2-1
size: -
D: TRBD2
V: TRBV20-1

DNA: TGTGCCAGCAGCTTAGGGGTTAGAATTCCAAGCATTCAGTACTTC
CDR3: CASSLGVRIPSIQYF
J: TRBJ2-4
size: -
D: -
V: TRBV7-8

DNA: TGTGCCAGCAGTGCGGGAATAGACTATGGCTACACCTTC
CDR3: CASSAGIDYGYTF
J: TRBJ1-2
size: -
D: -
V: TRBV25-1

DNA: TGTGCCAGCAGTTGCGGGGGGAGAGGAGATGCGCAGTATTTT
CDR3: CASSCGGRGDAQYF
J: TRBJ2-3
size: -
D: TRBD2
V: TRBV12-3/TRBV12-4

DNA: TGCAGCGGGAAGGCCAACAATGAGCAGTTCTTC
CDR3: CSGKANNEQFF
J: TRBJ2-1
size: few
D: -
V: TRBV20-1

DNA: TGTGCCAGCAGTTACTCGCGGCAGGGGACGGCCCTCCACTTT
CDR3: CASSYSRQGTALHF
J: TRBJ1-6
size: -
D: -
V: TRBV6-6

DNA: TGCAGCGCTGACTTTGCAGACAATCAGCCCCAGCATTTT
CDR3: CSADFADNQPQHF
J: TRBJ1-5
size: many
D: -
V: TRBV29-1

DNA: TGTGCCAGCAGCGAAGACGGACGCTCCTTGGGGTACACCTTC
CDR3: CASSEDGRSLGYTF
J: TRBJ1-2
size: -
D: -
V: TRBV9

DNA: TGCAGTGCGGGGGGACAGGGTAACTATGGCTACACCTTC
CDR3: CSAGGQGNYGYTF
J: TRBJ1-2
size: -
D: TRBD1
V: TRBV20-1

DNA: TGCGCCAGCTTGGGACAGCTCACAGATACGCAGTATTTT
CDR3: CASLGQLTDTQYF
J: TRBJ2-3
size: -
D: TRBD1
V: TRBV5-1

DNA: TGTGCTAGTGGCCCAGCGGGGTCGGTGATGAATGAGCAGTTCTTC
CDR3: CASGPAGSVMNEQFF
J: TRBJ2-1
size: -
D: TRBD2
V: TRBV12-5

DNA: TGTGCCAGCAGCCCCAGGACTAGCGGGGTACACCAAGAGACCCAGTACTTC
CDR3: CASSPRTSGVHQETQYF
J: TRBJ2-5
size: -
D: TRBD2
V: TRBV3-1